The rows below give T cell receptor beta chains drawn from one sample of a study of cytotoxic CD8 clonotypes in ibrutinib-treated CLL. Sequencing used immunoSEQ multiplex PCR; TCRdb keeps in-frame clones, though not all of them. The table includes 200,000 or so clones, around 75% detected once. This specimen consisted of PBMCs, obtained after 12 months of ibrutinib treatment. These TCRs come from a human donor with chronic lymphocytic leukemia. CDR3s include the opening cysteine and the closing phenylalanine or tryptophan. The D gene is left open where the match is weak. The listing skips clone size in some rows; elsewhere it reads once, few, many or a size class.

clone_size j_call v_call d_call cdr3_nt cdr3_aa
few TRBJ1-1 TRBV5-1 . TGCGCCAGCAGCCGCGAGAGGGAAGCTTTCTTT CASSREREAFF
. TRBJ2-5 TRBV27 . TGTGCCAGCAGATTGACCGGGACATGGGGAGAGACCCAGTACTTC CASRLTGTWGETQYF
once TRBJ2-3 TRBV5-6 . TGTGCCAGCAGCTTGGTAAGCACAGATACGCAGTATTTT CASSLVSTDTQYF
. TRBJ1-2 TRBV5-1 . TGCGCCAGCAGCTGGCAAGGGGAGCATGGCTACACCTTC CASSWQGEHGYTF
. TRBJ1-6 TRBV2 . TGTGCCAGCAGCGAGGATGACACCCGAAATTCACCCCTCCACTTT CASSEDDTRNSPLHF
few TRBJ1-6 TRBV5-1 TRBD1 TGCGCCAGCAGCTTGGATAGGGACAGGTCCTATAATTCACCCCTCCACTTT CASSLDRDRSYNSPLHF
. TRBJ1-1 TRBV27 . TGTGCCAGCAGTTTTGGGGACTGGACAGTCCGAGGGACTGAAGCTTTCTTT CASSFGDWTVRGTEAFF
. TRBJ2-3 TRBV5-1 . TGCGCCAGCAGCTCGAAAACAGGAATGGATACGCAGTATTTT CASSSKTGMDTQYF
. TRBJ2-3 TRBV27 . TGTGCCAGCAGTTCCCCACTTAGTAGCACAGATACGCAGTATTTT CASSSPLSSTDTQYF
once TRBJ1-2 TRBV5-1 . TGCGCCAGCAGCTTGGAACACCGCTATGGCTACACCTTC CASSLEHRYGYTF
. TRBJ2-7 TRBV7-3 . TGTGCCAGCAGTCCTCAAGGGGAGTTGAGCTCCTACGAGCAGTACTTC CASSPQGELSSYEQYF
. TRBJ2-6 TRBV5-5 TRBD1 TGTGCCAGCAGCTTGAGACAGGGGGCTATTGGGGCCAACGTCCTGACTTTC CASSLRQGAIGANVLTF
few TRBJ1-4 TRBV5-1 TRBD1 TGCGCCAGCAGCTTCGGAAGGACAGGGGGCGCAGTTAATGAAAAACTGTTTTTT CASSFGRTGGAVNEKLFF
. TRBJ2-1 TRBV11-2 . TGTGCCAGCAGCCCCCCAGGATCTGGGTCTCATGAGCAGTTCTTC CASSPPGSGSHEQFF
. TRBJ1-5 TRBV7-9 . TGTGCCAGCAGCTTAGACCCCTCTGTCCCCCAGCATTTT CASSLDPSVPQHF
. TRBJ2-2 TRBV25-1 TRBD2 TGTGCCAGCGACGGGACTAGCGGTAACGGGGAGCTGTTTTTT CASDGTSGNGELFF
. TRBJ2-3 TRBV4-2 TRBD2 TGTGCCAGCAGCCAAGTTCTAGCGGGTCGCACAGATACGCAGTATTTT CASSQVLAGRTDTQYF
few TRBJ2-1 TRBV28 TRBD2 TGTGCCAGCAGCACTAGCGGGAGAGGGTCCTACAATGAGCAGTTCTTC CASSTSGRGSYNEQFF
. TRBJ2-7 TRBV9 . TGTGCCAGCAGCGTGGCAGAGACACTTACCTCCTACGAGCAGTACTTC CASSVAETLTSYEQYF
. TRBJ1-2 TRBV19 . TGTGCCAGTAGTATAGTTAACAGGCTTGCTAACTATGGCTACACCTTC CASSIVNRLANYGYTF
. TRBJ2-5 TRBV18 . TGTGCCAGCTCACCATTGCGTCCCAACCAAGAGACCCAGTACTTC CASSPLRPNQETQYF
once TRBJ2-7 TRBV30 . TGTGCCTGGAGTGTAAGGTCAGGGGGGACAAAACAAATCGGGACGACCTACGAGCAGTACTTC CAWSVRSGGTKQIGTTYEQYF
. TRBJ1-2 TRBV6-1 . TGTGCCAGCAGTGAATCGCCGTTCTATGGCTACACCTTC CASSESPFYGYTF
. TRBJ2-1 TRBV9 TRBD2 TGTGCCAGCAGCGCCCTGCTAGCGGGGGAGCAGTTCTTC CASSALLAGEQFF
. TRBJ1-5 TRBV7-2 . TGTGCCAGCAGCTTATTGAATGGGAATCAGCCCCAGCATTTT CASSLLNGNQPQHF
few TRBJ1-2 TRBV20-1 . TGCAGTGCTACGGACGGCTATGGCTACACCTTC CSATDGYGYTF
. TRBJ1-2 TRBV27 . TGTGCCAGCAGCCCCCGCAGTAACTATGGCTACACCTTC CASSPRSNYGYTF
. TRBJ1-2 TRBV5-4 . TGTGCCAGCAGCTTTGGAAGGGAGGAATTTGGCTACACCTTC CASSFGREEFGYTF
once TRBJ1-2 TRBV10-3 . TGTGCCATCAGTGATTTAGCCCTCCAGGGCTACACCTTC CAISDLALQGYTF
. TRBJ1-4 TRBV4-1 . TGCGCCAGCAGCCAAGAAGGCCAGGCTCGGGCAACTAATGAAAAACTGTTTTTT CASSQEGQARATNEKLFF
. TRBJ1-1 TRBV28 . TGTGCCAGCAGGACTGGGGGCCTTAACACTGAAGCTTTCTTT CASRTGGLNTEAFF
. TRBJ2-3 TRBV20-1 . TGCAGTGCGGGGAAGTTAGATACGCAGTATTTT CSAGKLDTQYF
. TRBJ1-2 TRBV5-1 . TGCGCCCGGCTATGGGGGGCGGATGGCTACACCTTC CARLWGADGYTF
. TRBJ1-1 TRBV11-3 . TGTGCCAGCAGCTTAGTCGAAGGAACTGAAGCTTTCTTT CASSLVEGTEAFF
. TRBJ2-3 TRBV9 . TGTGCCAGCAGCGGTGGTACGCAGTATTTT CASSGGTQYF
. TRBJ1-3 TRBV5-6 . TGTGCCAGCAGCTTGGCCGGCGCCTTCTCTGGAAACACCATATATTTT CASSLAGAFSGNTIYF
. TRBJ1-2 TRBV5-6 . TGTGCCAGCAGGAACGAGGTGAGGAATGGCTACACCTTC CASRNEVRNGYTF
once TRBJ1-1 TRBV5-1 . TGCGCCAGCAGCTTGGAGGGCACAGAAGCCGTTTTCATGAACACTGAAGCTTTCTTT CASSLEGTEAVFMNTEAFF
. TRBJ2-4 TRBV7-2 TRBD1 TGTGCCAGCAGCTTCCAGGGGGCGAGGATTAGGAACATTCAGTACTTC CASSFQGARIRNIQYF
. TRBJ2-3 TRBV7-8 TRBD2 TGTGCCAGCAGCCAACTAGCGGGGGGCACAGATACGCAGTATTTT CASSQLAGGTDTQYF
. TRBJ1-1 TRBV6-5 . TGTGCCAGCAGTTACTCTCAAAGCACTGAAGCTTTCTTT CASSYSQSTEAFF
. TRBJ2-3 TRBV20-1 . TGCAGTGCTAGCCGGACAGATACGCAGTATTTT CSASRTDTQYF
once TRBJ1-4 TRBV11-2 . TGTGCCAGCAGCTCTGAATGGGGTGTTAATGAAAAACTGTTTTTT CASSSEWGVNEKLFF
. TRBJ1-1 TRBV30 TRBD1 TGTGCCTGGAGGGGACAGAGGACTGAAGCTTTCTTT CAWRGQRTEAFF
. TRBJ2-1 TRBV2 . TGTGCCAGCTCTGAGAGATACAATGAGCAGTTCTTC CASSERYNEQFF
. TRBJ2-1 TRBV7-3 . TGTGCCAGCAGCTTGGACGGCGGCGAGGACAATGAGCAGTTCTTC CASSLDGGEDNEQFF
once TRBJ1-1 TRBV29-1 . TGCAGCGCCACTGAAGCTTTCTTT CSATEAFF
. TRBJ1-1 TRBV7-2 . TGTGCCAGCATCGACAGACCAAACACTGAAGCTTTCTTT CASIDRPNTEAFF
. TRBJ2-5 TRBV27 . TGTGCCAGCAGCCCCGCCCTATTTGGCGGGACCCAGTACTTC CASSPALFGGTQYF
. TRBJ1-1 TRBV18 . TGTGCCAGCTCCTGGGGACGGCAGAACACTGAAGCTTTCTTT CASSWGRQNTEAFF
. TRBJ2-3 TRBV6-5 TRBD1 TGTGCCAGCAGCGACAGGGTCGGCGGCACAGATACGCAGTATTTT CASSDRVGGTDTQYF
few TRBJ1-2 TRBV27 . TGTGCCAGCAGTCCTCACGGCCGAACCAATGGCTACACCTTC CASSPHGRTNGYTF
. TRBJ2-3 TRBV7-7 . TGTGCTAGCAGCTTAGGCCCGGGATTATATACGCAGTATTTT CASSLGPGLYTQYF
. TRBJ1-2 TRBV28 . TGTGCCAGCAACTTTTGGGACTATGGCTACACCTTC CASNFWDYGYTF